Following are 11 T cell receptor beta chains from one sample sequenced in a study of blood T cell repertoires in COVID-19. Only in-frame clones appear in the TCRdb table, and some are missing; sequencing was by immunoSEQ multiplex PCR. Among a few hundred thousand clones listed, around 89% were seen once. Sequences were obtained from peripheral blood. These receptors originate from a man aged 25 to 40 with acute or convalescent COVID-19.

The DNA of the CDR3 is TGTGCCACCACGGGGCTAGCGGGAGGGGAGCAGTTCTTC. Its protein is CATTGLAGGEQFF. The J gene is TRBJ2-1, the V gene TRBV6-1, with TRBD2 matching over 12 bases. Unmatched junction bases numbered 8, after V lost 10 bases and J lost 10 bases. This CDR3 spans 13 amino acids. Germline CDR1 and CDR2: MNHNS and SASEGT.

This clone appeared once. The gene calls are TRBV6-5 and TRBJ1-1, with TRBD1 matching over 7 bases. Germline V CDR1 and CDR2: MNHEY, SVGAGI. The CDR3 sequence is 15 residues long. V shed 5 bases, J shed 1 base, and the junction held 7 bases outside the gene matches. In DNA form, the CDR3 reads TGTGCCAGCAGTAGACTGAACAGGGGGAACACTGAAGCTTTCTTT. Its translation is CASSRLNRGNTEAFF.

The V and J genes are TRBV10-2 and TRBJ1-2, with D unresolved. The CDR3 is 14 residues long. Germline CDR1 WSHSY, CDR2 SAAADI. V lost 2 bases to trimming and J lost 8 bases, with 15 bases between them. The CDR3, as DNA: TGCGCCAGCAGTGAGGAGAGGTCCAGAGGGGGCTACACCTTC. Translated: CASSEERSRGGYTF.

V usage is TRBV19 and J usage is TRBJ2-2, with 7 bases aligning to TRBD2. The V segment lost 5 bases and the J segment 8 bases; nucleotides outside the gene matches: 8. This CDR3 has 14 amino acids. CDR1 is LNHDA, CDR2 SQIVND, per germline (reference sequence). The CDR3 DNA reads as TGTGCCAGTAGTTCGGGACTACGTGTTGGGGAGCTGTTTTTT. Protein: CASSSGLRVGELFF.

The CDR3 protein is CAWSVLKPLGQGVYEQYF. The CDR3 nucleotides read TGTGCCTGGAGTGTTCTGAAGCCCTTAGGACAGGGGGTCTACGAGCAGTACTTC. This chain joins TRBV30 and TRBJ2-7; 10 bases are a match to TRBD1. Losses at the gene ends were 0 bases for V and 3 bases for J; bases not matched to a gene: 14. The length of the CDR3 is 18 residues. Germline values: CDR1 GTSNPN, CDR2 SVGIG (reference sequence).

This sequence joins TRBV11-1 and TRBJ2-7, with TRBD1 matching 10 bases. Trimming cost V 5 bases and J 7 bases; bases outside gene matches: 11. The CDR3 spans 15 residues. In germline, CDR1 is SGHAT, CDR2 FQDESV (reference sequence). CDR3 nucleotide sequence: TGTGCCAGCAGCCAGTCCGGGACAGGGGTGAGGGAGCAGTACTTC. Protein: CASSQSGTGVREQYF.

The chain is built from TRBV14 and TRBJ2-3, with D perhaps TRBD2 (6 bases). Germline loops: CDR1 SGHDN, CDR2 FVKESK. This CDR3 comprises 16 residues. Trimming took 4 bases from V and 1 from J, leaving 15 bases between them. CDR3: CASSPLGRYGTDTQYF. In DNA form, the CDR3 reads TGTGCCAGCAGCCCACTAGGGAGGTACGGCACAGATACGCAGTATTTT.

This chain joins TRBV5-4 and TRBJ2-1; TRBD2 might be the D (6 bases). Looked up from germline, CDR1 is SGHNT and CDR2 is YYREEE (reference sequence). Trimming cost V 4 bases and J 5 bases, with 16 bases left between them. The CDR3 length is 15 residues. This CDR3 reads CASSPGLPADNEQFF. DNA for the CDR3: TGTGCCAGCAGCCCGGGACTTCCCGCGGACAATGAGCAGTTCTTC.

V and J are TRBV7-2 and TRBJ2-7; TRBD1 matches at 11 bases. The CDR3 spans 13 residues. Germline-derived CDR1 and CDR2 are SGHTA and FQGNSA. V gave up 4 bases and J gave up 6 bases; unmatched junction bases: 2. The CDR3 sequence: CASSYGTGGEQYF. Here the CDR3 DNA reads TGTGCCAGCAGCTACGGGACAGGGGGCGAGCAGTACTTC.

The chain couples TRBV9 to TRBJ2-6; 11 bases fit TRBD2. Germline V gene lookup returns CDR1 SGDLS and CDR2 YYNGEE. The CDR3 loop spans 20 amino acids. The V segment lost 3 bases and the J segment 0 bases; nucleotides outside the gene matches: 11. CDR3 in DNA: TGTGCCAGCAGCGACCCCCTGACTAGCGGGGCATTCTCTGGGGCCAACGTCCTGACTTTC. Its translation is CASSDPLTSGAFSGANVLTF.

A few counts support this clone. This chain links TRBV6-8 with TRBJ2-7; 12 nucleotides match TRBD1. V lost 8 bases, J lost 7 bases, and 9 bases stayed unmatched. The CDR3 totals 14 residues. Germline V gene lookup returns CDR1 MNHGY and CDR2 SAAAGT. This CDR3 is CASLKGTGGWEQYF. CDR3 DNA: TGTGCCAGCCTCAAAGGGACAGGGGGCTGGGAGCAGTACTTC.